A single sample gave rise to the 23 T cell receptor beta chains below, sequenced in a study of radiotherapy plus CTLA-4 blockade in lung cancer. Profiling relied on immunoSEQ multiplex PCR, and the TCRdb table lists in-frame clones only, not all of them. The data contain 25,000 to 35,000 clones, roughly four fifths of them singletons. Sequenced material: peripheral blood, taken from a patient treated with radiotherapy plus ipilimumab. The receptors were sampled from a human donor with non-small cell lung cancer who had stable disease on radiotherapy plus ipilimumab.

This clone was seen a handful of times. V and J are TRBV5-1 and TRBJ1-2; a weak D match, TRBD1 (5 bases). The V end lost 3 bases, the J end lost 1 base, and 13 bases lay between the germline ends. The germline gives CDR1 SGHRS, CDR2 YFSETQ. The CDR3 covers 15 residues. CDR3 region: CASSSGDLYNYGYTF. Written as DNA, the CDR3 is TGCGCCAGCAGCTCGGGGGACTTATATAACTATGGCTACACCTTC.

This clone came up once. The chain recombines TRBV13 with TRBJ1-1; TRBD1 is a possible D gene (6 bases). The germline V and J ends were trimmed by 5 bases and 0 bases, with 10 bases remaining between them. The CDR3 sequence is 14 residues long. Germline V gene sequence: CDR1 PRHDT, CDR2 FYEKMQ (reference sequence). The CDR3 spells CASSLGTLNTEAFF. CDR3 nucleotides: TGTGCCAGCAGCCTTGGGACATTGAACACTGAAGCTTTCTTT.

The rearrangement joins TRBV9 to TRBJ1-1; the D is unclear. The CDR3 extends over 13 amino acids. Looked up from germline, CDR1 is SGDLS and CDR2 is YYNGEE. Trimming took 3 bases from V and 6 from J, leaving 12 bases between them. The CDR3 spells CASSATSRAEAFF. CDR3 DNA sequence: TGTGCCAGCAGCGCGACCTCTCGGGCTGAAGCTTTCTTT.

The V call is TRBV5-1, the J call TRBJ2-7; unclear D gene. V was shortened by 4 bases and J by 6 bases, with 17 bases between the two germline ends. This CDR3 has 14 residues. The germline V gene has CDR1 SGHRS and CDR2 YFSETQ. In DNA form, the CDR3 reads TGCGCCAGCAGCCACCAGTCTGGGGAAAGCGAGCAGTACTTC. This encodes CASSHQSGESEQYF.

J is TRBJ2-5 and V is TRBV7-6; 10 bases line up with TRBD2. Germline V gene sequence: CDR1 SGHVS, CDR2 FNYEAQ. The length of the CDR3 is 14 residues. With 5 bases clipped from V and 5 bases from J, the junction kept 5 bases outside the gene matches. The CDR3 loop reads CASSLSAGGETQYF. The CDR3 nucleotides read TGTGCCAGCAGCCTCTCAGCGGGGGGGGAGACCCAGTACTTC.

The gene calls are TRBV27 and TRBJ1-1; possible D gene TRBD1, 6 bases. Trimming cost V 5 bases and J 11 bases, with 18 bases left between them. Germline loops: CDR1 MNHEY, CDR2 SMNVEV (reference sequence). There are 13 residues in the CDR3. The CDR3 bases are TGTGCCAGCAGTCCCGGTCGGGGGGGCGCGGCTTTCTTT. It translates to CASSPGRGGAAFF.

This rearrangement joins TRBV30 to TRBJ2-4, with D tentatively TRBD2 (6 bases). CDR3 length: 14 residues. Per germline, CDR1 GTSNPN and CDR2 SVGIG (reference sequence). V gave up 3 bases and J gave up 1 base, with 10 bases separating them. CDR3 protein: CAWSGGFAKNIQYF. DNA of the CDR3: TGTGCCTGGAGCGGAGGGTTTGCCAAAAACATTCAGTACTTC. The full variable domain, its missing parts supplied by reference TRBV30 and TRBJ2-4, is SQTIHQWPATLVQPVGSPLSLECTVEGTSNPNLYWYRQAAGRGLQLLFYSVGIGQISSEVPQNLSASRPQDRQFILSSKKLLLSDSGFYLCAWSGGFAKNIQYFGAGTRLSVL.

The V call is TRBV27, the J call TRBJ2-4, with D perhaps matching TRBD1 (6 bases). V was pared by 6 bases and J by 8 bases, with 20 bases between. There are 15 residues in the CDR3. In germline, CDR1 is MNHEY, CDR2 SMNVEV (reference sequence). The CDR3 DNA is TGTGCCAGCAGCCTATCGTTGACAGGTCCATACATTCAGTACTTC. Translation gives CASSLSLTGPYIQYF.

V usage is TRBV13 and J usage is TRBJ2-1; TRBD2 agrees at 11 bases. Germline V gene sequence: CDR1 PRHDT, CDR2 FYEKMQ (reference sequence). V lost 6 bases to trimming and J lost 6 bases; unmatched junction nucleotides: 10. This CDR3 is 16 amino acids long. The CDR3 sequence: CASSVGRLAGPNEQFF. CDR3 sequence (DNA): TGTGCCAGCAGTGTCGGGAGACTAGCGGGGCCCAATGAGCAGTTCTTC.

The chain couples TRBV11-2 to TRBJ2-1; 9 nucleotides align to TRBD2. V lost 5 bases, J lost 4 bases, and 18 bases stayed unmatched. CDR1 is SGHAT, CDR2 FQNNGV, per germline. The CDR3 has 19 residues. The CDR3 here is CASSLIPQGGSGGYNEQFF. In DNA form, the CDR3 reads TGTGCCAGCAGCCTTATCCCCCAGGGGGGTAGCGGGGGTTACAATGAGCAGTTCTTC.

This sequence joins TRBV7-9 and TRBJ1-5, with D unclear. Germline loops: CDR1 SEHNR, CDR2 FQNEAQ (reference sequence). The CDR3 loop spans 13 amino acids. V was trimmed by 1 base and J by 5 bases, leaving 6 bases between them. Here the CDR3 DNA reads TGTGCCAGCAGCTTAGGAGAGCATCAGCCCCAGCATTTT. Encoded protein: CASSLGEHQPQHF.

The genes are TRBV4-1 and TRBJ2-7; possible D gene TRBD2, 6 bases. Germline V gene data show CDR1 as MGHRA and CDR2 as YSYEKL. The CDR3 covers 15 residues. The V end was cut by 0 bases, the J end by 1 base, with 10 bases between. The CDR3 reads CASSQDWGVSYEQYV. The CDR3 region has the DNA TGCGCCAGCAGCCAAGATTGGGGGGTTTCCTACGAGCAGTACGTC.

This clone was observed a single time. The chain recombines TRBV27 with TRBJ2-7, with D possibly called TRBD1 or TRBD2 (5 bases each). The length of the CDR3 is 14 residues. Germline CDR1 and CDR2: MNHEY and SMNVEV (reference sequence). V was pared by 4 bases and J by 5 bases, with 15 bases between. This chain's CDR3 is CASSSTGLGDEQYF. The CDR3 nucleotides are TGTGCCAGCAGTTCAACCGGGTTGGGGGACGAGCAGTACTTC.

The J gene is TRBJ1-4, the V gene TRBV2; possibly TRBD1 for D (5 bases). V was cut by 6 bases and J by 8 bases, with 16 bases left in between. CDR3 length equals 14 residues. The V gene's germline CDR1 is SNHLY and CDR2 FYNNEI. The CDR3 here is CASRRGPGREKLFF. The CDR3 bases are TGTGCCAGCAGGAGGGGTCCTGGCCGGGAAAAACTGTTTTTT. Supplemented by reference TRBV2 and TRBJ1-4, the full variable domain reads EPEVTQTPSHQVTQMGQEVILRCVPISNHLYFYWYRQILGQKVEFLVSFYNNEISEKSEIFDDQFSVERPDGSNFTLKIRSTKLEDSAMYFCASRRGPGREKLFFGSGTQLSVL.

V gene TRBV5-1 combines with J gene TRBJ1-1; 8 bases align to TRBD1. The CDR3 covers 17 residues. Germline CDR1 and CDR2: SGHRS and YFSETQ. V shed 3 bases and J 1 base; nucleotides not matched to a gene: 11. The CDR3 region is CASSSLPRGQGNTEAFF. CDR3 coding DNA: TGCGCCAGCAGCTCGTTACCCCGCGGACAGGGGAACACTGAAGCTTTCTTT.

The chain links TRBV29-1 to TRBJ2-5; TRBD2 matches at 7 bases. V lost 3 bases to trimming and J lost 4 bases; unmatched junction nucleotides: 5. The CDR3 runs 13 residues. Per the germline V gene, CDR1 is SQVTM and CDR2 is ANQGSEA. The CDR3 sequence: CSVEGEGRETQYF. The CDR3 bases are TGCAGCGTTGAGGGGGAGGGTCGAGAGACCCAGTACTTC. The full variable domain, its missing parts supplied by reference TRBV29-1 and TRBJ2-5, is SAVISQKPSRDICQRGTSLTIQCQVDSQVTMMFWYRQQPGQSLTLIATANQGSEATYESGFVIDKFPISRPNLTFSTLTVSNMSPEDSSIYLCSVEGEGRETQYFGPGTRLLVL.

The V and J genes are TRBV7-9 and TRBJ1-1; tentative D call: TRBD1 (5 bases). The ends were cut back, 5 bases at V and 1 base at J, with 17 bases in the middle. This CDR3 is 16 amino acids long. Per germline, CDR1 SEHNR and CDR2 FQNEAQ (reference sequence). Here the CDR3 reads CASSAFLQRGNTEAFF. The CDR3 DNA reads TGTGCCAGCAGCGCCTTCCTCCAGAGGGGGAACACTGAAGCTTTCTTT.

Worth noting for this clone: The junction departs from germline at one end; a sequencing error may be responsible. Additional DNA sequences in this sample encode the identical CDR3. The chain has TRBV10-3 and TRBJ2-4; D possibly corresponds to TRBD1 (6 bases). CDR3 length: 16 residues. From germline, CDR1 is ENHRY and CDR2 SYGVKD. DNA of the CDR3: TGCGCCATCAGTGAAGGGACAACCCTAGCCAAAAACATTCAGTACTTC. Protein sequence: CAISEGTTLAKNIQYF.

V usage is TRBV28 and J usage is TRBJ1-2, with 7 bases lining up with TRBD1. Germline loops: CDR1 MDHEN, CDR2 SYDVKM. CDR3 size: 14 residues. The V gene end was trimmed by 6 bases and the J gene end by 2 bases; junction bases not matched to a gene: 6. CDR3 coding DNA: TGTGCCAGCAGCTCGACAGGGACGAACTATGGCTACACCTTC. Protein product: CASSSTGTNYGYTF.

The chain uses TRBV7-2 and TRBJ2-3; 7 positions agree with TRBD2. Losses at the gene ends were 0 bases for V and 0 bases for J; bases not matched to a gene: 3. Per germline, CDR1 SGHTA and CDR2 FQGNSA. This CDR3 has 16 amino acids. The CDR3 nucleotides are TGTGCCAGCAGCTTAGCGACGGGGGGTAGCACAGATACGCAGTATTTT. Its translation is CASSLATGGSTDTQYF. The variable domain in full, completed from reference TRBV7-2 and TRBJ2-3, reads GAGVSQSPSNKVTEKGKDVELRCDPISGHTALYWYRQSLGQGLEFLIYFQGNSAPDKSGLPSDRFSAERTGGSVSTLTIQRTQQEDSAVYLCASSLATGGSTDTQYFGPGTRLTVL.

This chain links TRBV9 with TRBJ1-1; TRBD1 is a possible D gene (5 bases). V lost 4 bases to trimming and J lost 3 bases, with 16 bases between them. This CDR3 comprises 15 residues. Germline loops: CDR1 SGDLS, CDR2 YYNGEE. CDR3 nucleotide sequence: TGTGCCAGCAGCCCCGGCGGGGCGAGTTACACTGAAGCTTTCTTT. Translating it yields CASSPGGASYTEAFF.

In DNA form, the CDR3 reads TGTGCCAGCAGTTCGGGACAGTTAGAGACCCAGTACTTC. Amino acid sequence: CASSSGQLETQYF. The chain carries TRBV28 and TRBJ2-5, with 7 nucleotides matching TRBD1. The CDR3 totals 13 residues. Germline lookup yields CDR1 MDHEN and CDR2 SYDVKM. After removal of 4 bases from V and 4 bases from J, the junction contained 3 bases not matched to a gene.

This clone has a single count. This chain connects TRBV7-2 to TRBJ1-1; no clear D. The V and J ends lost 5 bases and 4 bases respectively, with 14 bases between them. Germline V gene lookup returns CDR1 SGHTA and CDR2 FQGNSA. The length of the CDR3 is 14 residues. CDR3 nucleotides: TGTGCCAGCAGCCCCTATAAGGGTTTCACTGAAGCTTTCTTT. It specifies CASSPYKGFTEAFF.